Given below is one T cell receptor beta chain in context. Its antigen is as yet unknown. The sample comes from a study of a mutant IDH1 vaccine in newly diagnosed glioma. Germline V gene sequence: CDR1 SGHRS, CDR2 YFSETQ. The CDR3 consists of 16 residues. V shed 5 bases and J shed 1 base, with 18 bases lying between them. The sample's time point: week 35, safety follow-up. Alongside topical imiquimod, each dose of vaccine comprised 300 ug of mutant IDH1 20-mer peptide. Assay used: immunoSEQ multiplex PCR; TCRdb lists only in-frame clones, some missing. The data hold around 30,000 clones, with roughly 78% observed a single time.

The gene calls are TRBV5-1 and TRBJ1-1, with TRBD1 as a possible D gene (5 bases). The sequence was obtained from a man aged 40-50 years with glioma. Some clones in this sample may be carry-over from other donors' samples. The source was PBMCs, collected from a glioma patient whose treatment included an IDH1 peptide vaccine. The CDR3 DNA reads TGCGCCAGCAGGCGTACCGGGGGAAATGGGAACACTGAAGCTTTCTTT. Its protein is CASRRTGGNGNTEAFF.